What follows are 26 T cell receptor beta chains derived from one specimen sequenced in a study of blood T cell repertoires in COVID-19. Assay used: immunoSEQ multiplex PCR; TCRdb lists only in-frame clones, some missing. The table lists 250,000 or so clones, approximately 81% of them singletons, with about 6.2% in the top ten. The sample was PBMCs or T cells enriched from blood (not recorded which). Source of these receptors: a woman aged 45-65 years who had been exposed to COVID-19.

The chain links TRBV7-8 to TRBJ1-1; D uncertain. Germline V gene sequence: CDR1 SGHVS, CDR2 FQNEAQ. There are 13 residues in the CDR3. V lost 4 bases, J lost 0 bases, and 6 bases lay in between. The CDR3: CASSSVMNTEAFF. In DNA form, the CDR3 reads TGTGCCAGCAGCTCTGTAATGAACACTGAAGCTTTCTTT.

This sequence joins TRBV7-6 and TRBJ1-6; D is perhaps TRBD1 (6 bases). Deletions cut 2 bases from V and 6 bases from J, with 11 bases between. The CDR3 spans 15 residues. Germline CDR1 is SGHVS and CDR2 is FNYEAQ. CDR3 amino acids: CASSLKGESNSPLHF. The CDR3 DNA sequence: TGTGCCAGCAGCTTAAAGGGGGAAAGTAATTCACCCCTCCACTTT.

The chain combines TRBV29-1 with TRBJ1-2; no firm D call. The CDR3 totals 14 residues. Trimming stripped 1 base from V and 6 bases from J, with 15 bases between. Per the germline V gene, CDR1 is SQVTM and CDR2 is ANQGSEA. In nucleotides, the CDR3 is TGCAGCGTTGAAGCCGGGATTATAGGGAATGGCTACACCTTC. Encoded protein: CSVEAGIIGNGYTF.

This rearrangement joins TRBV28 to TRBJ1-3, with unresolved D. The CDR3 is 14 amino acids. CDR1 MDHEN and CDR2 SYDVKM come from the germline V gene. V lost 4 bases and J 2 bases, leaving 9 bases between the germline ends. The CDR3 here is CASSWRAAGNTIYF. CDR3 DNA: TGTGCCAGCAGTTGGAGGGCGGCTGGAAACACCATATATTTT.

This clone was seen more than once but under ten times. The chain employs TRBV6-4 and TRBJ1-4, with 7 bases fitting TRBD1. V dropped 3 bases and J dropped 6; count of bases not matched to a gene: 1. The CDR3 is made up of 13 amino acids. CDR1 and CDR2 from the germline V gene are MRHNA and SNTAGT. Written as DNA, the CDR3 is TGTGCCAGCAGTGAAGGGGGCTATGAAAAACTGTTTTTT. It specifies CASSEGGYEKLFF.

This chain connects TRBV6-5 to TRBJ1-4, with TRBD1 matching over 8 bases. The CDR3 covers 14 residues. Per the germline V gene, CDR1 is MNHEY and CDR2 is SVGAGI. Germline trimming cut 11 bases from V and 0 bases from J; bases unmatched to any gene: 5. This chain's CDR3 is CAGGTGATNEKLFF. CDR3 nucleotides: TGTGCCGGGGGGACAGGTGCAACTAATGAAAAACTGTTTTTT.

V gene TRBV2 combines with J gene TRBJ2-2, with 9 bases fitting TRBD2. CDR1 SNHLY and CDR2 FYNNEI come from the germline V gene. The length of the CDR3 is 16 residues. V shed 2 bases and J 3 bases; nucleotides not matched to a gene: 4. This CDR3 is CASSEWASGDTGELFF. As DNA, the CDR3 is TGTGCCAGCAGTGAATGGGCTAGCGGGGACACCGGGGAGCTGTTTTTT.

The chain combines TRBV28 with TRBJ1-3; D gene ambiguous. The CDR3 length is 15 residues. With 4 bases removed from V and 2 bases from J, the gap between germline ends came to 12 bases. From germline, CDR1 is MDHEN and CDR2 SYDVKM. The CDR3 protein is CASSSLGGAGNTIYF. Here the CDR3 DNA reads TGTGCCAGCAGTTCCCTTGGCGGGGCTGGAAACACCATATATTTT.

This chain joins TRBV7-9 and TRBJ1-4; TRBD1 agrees at 10 bases. This CDR3 has 19 amino acids. Trimming took 4 bases from V and 2 from J; bases not matched to a gene: 13. CDR1 and CDR2 from the germline V gene are SEHNR and FQNEAQ (reference sequence). Here the CDR3 reads CASSSFGTGASLTNEKLFF. In DNA, the CDR3 is TGTGCCAGCAGCTCGTTTGGGACAGGGGCCTCCCTTACTAATGAAAAACTGTTTTTT.

This chain links TRBV28 with TRBJ1-2; 8 positions match TRBD1. The CDR3 length is 14 residues. Germline values: CDR1 MDHEN, CDR2 SYDVKM. With V trimmed by 6 bases and J by 2 bases, 5 bases remained unmatched. The CDR3 loop reads CASSPTGGNYGYTF. As DNA, the CDR3 is TGTGCCAGCAGCCCTACAGGGGGAAACTATGGCTACACCTTC.

The chain employs TRBV6-1 and TRBJ2-7; possibly TRBD1 for D (6 bases). CDR3 length: 14 amino acids. V was pared by 3 bases and J by 1 base, with 10 bases between. CDR1 and CDR2 (germline): MNHNS, SASEGT. The CDR3 region has the DNA TGTGCCAGCAGTGACACAGGGTATTCCTACGAGCAGTACTTC. It is translated as CASSDTGYSYEQYF.

This clone turned up a few times. The chain recombines TRBV5-4 with TRBJ2-3; 8 bases fit TRBD2. The J segment lost 0 bases and the V segment lost 4 bases, leaving 7 bases of the junction unmatched. Germline V gene lookup returns CDR1 SGHNT and CDR2 YYREEE (reference sequence). This CDR3 is built from 16 residues. CDR3 region: CASSVSGGASTDTQYF. The CDR3, as DNA: TGTGCCAGCAGCGTAAGCGGGGGCGCTAGCACAGATACGCAGTATTTT.

This CDR3 reads CASSRRVVGLSEAFF. The CDR3 nucleotides are TGTGCCAGTAGTCGGAGGGTAGTTGGCCTCAGTGAAGCTTTCTTT. This chain links TRBV19 with TRBJ1-1; D remains unclear. The V end lost 5 bases, the J end lost 7 bases, and 20 bases lay between the germline ends. The CDR3 extends over 15 amino acids. Germline V lookup: CDR1 LNHDA, CDR2 SQIVND (reference sequence). The full variable domain, completed using reference TRBV19 and TRBJ1-1, is DGGITQSPKYLFRKEGQNVTLSCEQNLNHDAMYWYRQDPGQGLRLIYYSQIVNDFQKGDIAEGYSVSREKKESFPLTVTSAQKNPTAFYLCASSRRVVGLSEAFFGQGTRLTVV.

This rearrangement joins TRBV6-5 to TRBJ1-1, with 8 bases fitting TRBD1. Germline values: CDR1 MNHEY, CDR2 SVGAGI. The CDR3 extends over 14 amino acids. V trimming: 6 bases; J trimming: 1 base; junction bases outside the gene matches: 4. CDR3 sequence (DNA): TGTGCCAGCAGCCAGACAGGGGCGAACACTGAAGCTTTCTTT. Its translation is CASSQTGANTEAFF.

This clone occurred a few times. The chain carries TRBV5-4 and TRBJ1-1, with D tentatively TRBD1 (5 bases). Germline CDR1 is SGHNT and CDR2 is YYREEE (reference sequence). V shed 2 bases and J shed 0 bases, with 11 bases lying between them. The CDR3 has 15 residues. This CDR3 reads CASSFDSYMNTEAFF. For the CDR3, the DNA is TGTGCCAGCAGCTTTGACAGCTACATGAACACTGAAGCTTTCTTT. Full variable domain (remainder filled in from reference TRBV5-4 and TRBJ1-1): ETGVTQSPTHLIKTRGQQVTLRCSSQSGHNTVSWYQQALGQGPQFIFQYYREEENGRGNFPPRFSGLQFPNYSSELNVNALELDDSALYLCASSFDSYMNTEAFFGQGTRLTVV.

V and J are TRBV18 and TRBJ1-6; TRBD1 matches 10 bases. V dropped 6 bases and J dropped 7; count of bases not matched to a gene: 6. The CDR3 has 15 amino acids. Germline V gene data show CDR1 as KGHSH and CDR2 as LQKENI. The CDR3 region has the DNA TGTGCCAGCTCGACGAGGACAGGGGGAAATTCACCCCTCCACTTT. Amino acids: CASSTRTGGNSPLHF.

V is TRBV20-1 and J is TRBJ2-7, with TRBD2 as a possible D gene (5 bases). The V gene lost 2 bases and the J gene lost 5 bases, with 7 bases spanning the gap. In germline, CDR1 is DFQATT, CDR2 SNEGSKA (reference sequence). The CDR3 runs 11 residues. Written as DNA, the CDR3 is TGCAGTGCTAGAATGGGAGACGAGCAGTACTTC. It is translated as CSARMGDEQYF.

The CDR3 spells CASSLRAHPAYEQYF. The CDR3 DNA sequence: TGCGCCAGCAGCCTGAGGGCCCATCCAGCCTACGAGCAGTACTTC. The J gene is TRBJ2-7, the V gene TRBV5-1; maybe TRBD2 (5 bases). The CDR3 runs to 15 residues. The ends were cut back, 4 bases at V and 2 bases at J, with 16 bases in the middle. Germline lookup yields CDR1 SGHRS and CDR2 YFSETQ.

This clone occurred a few times. The chain links TRBV5-6 to TRBJ1-1; tentative D call: TRBD1 (5 bases). This CDR3 is built from 13 residues. Germline V lookup: CDR1 SGHDT, CDR2 YYEEEE. V was shortened by 4 bases and J by 8 bases, with 15 bases between the two germline ends. This chain's CDR3 is CASSIRGRGEAFF. The CDR3 region has the DNA TGTGCCAGCAGCATACGGGGACGGGGGGAAGCTTTCTTT.

Concerning this clone itself: The same CDR3 arises from other DNA sequences in this sample as well. J is TRBJ1-1 and V is TRBV3-1 (or the pseudogene TRBV3-2); D is unresolved. This CDR3 is 15 amino acids long. V dropped 0 bases and J dropped 0 bases, with 8 bases sitting between them. CDR1 and CDR2 (germline): LGHDT, YNNKEL (reference sequence). The CDR3 loop reads CASSQEAGLNTEAFF. The CDR3, as DNA: TGTGCCAGCAGCCAAGAAGCGGGGTTGAACACTGAAGCTTTCTTT.

The J gene is TRBJ2-5, the V gene TRBV7-7; tentative D call: TRBD2 (6 bases). V lost 5 bases and J 9 bases, leaving 16 bases between the germline ends. Germline V gene sequence: CDR1 SSHAT, CDR2 FNYEAQ (reference sequence). This CDR3 has 13 amino acids. CDR3: CASSPGGLEAQYF. In nucleotides, the CDR3 is TGTGCCAGCAGCCCCGGGGGTTTGGAGGCCCAGTACTTC.

The chain joins TRBV15 to TRBJ1-3, with a weak D call TRBD1 (6 bases). CDR3 length: 16 amino acids. Germline V lookup: CDR1 LNHNV, CDR2 YYDKDF (reference sequence). Trimming shortened V by 0 bases and J by 4 bases, and 13 bases separated the two germline ends. The CDR3, as DNA: TGTGCCACCAGCAGAGATCGGGCAGGGGAGGGAAACACCATATATTTT. It is translated as CATSRDRAGEGNTIYF.

CDR3 coding DNA: TGTGCCAGCAGTTTGGCAGAAACCTCCTACGAGCAGTACTTC. It is translated as CASSLAETSYEQYF. The V gene is TRBV28, the J gene TRBJ2-7; no reliable D call. The germline V gene has CDR1 MDHEN and CDR2 SYDVKM. The CDR3 length is 14 residues. V lost 3 bases and J lost 0, with 9 bases in between.

The DNA of the CDR3 is TGCGCCAGCAGGCAATACAAAATTAGCACAGATACGCAGTATTTT. The encoded protein is CASRQYKISTDTQYF. The V call is TRBV10-2, the J call TRBJ2-3, with D uncertain. Trimming removed 6 bases at V and 0 bases at J, with 13 bases between. The CDR3 has 15 residues. Germline loops: CDR1 WSHSY, CDR2 SAAADI.

CDR3 sequence: CASSPVPGQGTGNTIYF. The DNA for the CDR3 is TGCGCCAGCAGCCCCGTCCCGGGACAGGGAACTGGAAACACCATATATTTT. The chain carries TRBV5-1 and TRBJ1-3; the match to TRBD1 covers 9 bases. With 4 bases clipped from V and 2 bases from J, the junction kept 10 bases outside the gene matches. Germline assignment: CDR1 SGHRS and CDR2 YFSETQ. CDR3 length equals 17 residues.

V gene TRBV5-4 combines with J gene TRBJ1-4; TRBD1 might be the D (5 bases). This CDR3 region has 16 residues. Germline-derived CDR1 and CDR2 are SGHNT and YYREEE (reference sequence). V lost 5 bases and J 8 bases, leaving 22 bases between the germline ends. The CDR3 nucleotides read TGTGCCAGCAGTCTGGGCGGGGGAAGAAGAGGAGAAAAACTGTTTTTT. It codes for CASSLGGGRRGEKLFF.